One sample yielded the 31 T cell receptor beta chains listed below, sequenced in a study of B cell selection in AIRE deficiency. CD4+CD127+ cells were sorted as the conventional CD4 T cells. Assay used: immunoSEQ multiplex PCR; TCRdb lists only in-frame clones, some missing. The sample records tens of thousands of clones, approximately 96% being singletons. Sample: conventional CD4+ T cells sorted from PBMCs. These receptor sequences come from a human donor with AIRE deficiency.

This chain uses TRBV4-2 with TRBJ2-7; 11 positions agree with TRBD2. This CDR3 contains 18 residues. V shed 2 bases, J shed 1 base, and the junction held 10 bases outside the gene matches. Germline CDR1 LGHNA, CDR2 YNFKEQ. This CDR3 reads CASSQFLAGGGSSYEQYF. The CDR3 coding sequence is TGTGCCAGCAGCCAATTTTTAGCGGGAGGGGGAAGTTCCTACGAGCAGTACTTC.

In this sample, this clone turned up a few times. V and J are TRBV19 and TRBJ2-7; 7 nucleotides align to TRBD1. J was trimmed by 2 bases and V by 3 bases; bases with no gene match: 1. Germline CDR1 is LNHDA and CDR2 is SQIVND (reference sequence). The CDR3 spans 13 residues. The CDR3 protein is CASSIQGAYEQYF. In DNA form, the CDR3 reads TGTGCCAGTAGTATCCAGGGGGCCTACGAGCAGTACTTC. The full variable domain, completed using reference TRBV19 and TRBJ2-7, is DGGITQSPKYLFRKEGQNVTLSCEQNLNHDAMYWYRQDPGQGLRLIYYSQIVNDFQKGDIAEGYSVSREKKESFPLTVTSAQKNPTAFYLCASSIQGAYEQYFGPGTRLTVT.

The table lists this clone with a count of one. V and J are TRBV11-2 and TRBJ2-7; 10 nucleotides line up with TRBD2. V dropped 6 bases and J dropped 5; count of bases not matched to a gene: 7. There are 14 residues in the CDR3. CDR1 and CDR2 from the germline V gene are SGHAT and FQNNGV. The CDR3 spells CASSWSGRADEQYF. The DNA for the CDR3 is TGTGCCAGCAGTTGGAGCGGGAGGGCCGACGAGCAGTACTTC.

The V call is TRBV4-1, the J call TRBJ1-4; D is perhaps TRBD1 (5 bases). Germline loops: CDR1 MGHRA, CDR2 YSYEKL. V was pared by 5 bases and J by 7 bases, with 23 bases between. The CDR3 sequence is 17 residues long. The CDR3 region has the DNA TGCGCCAGCAGCTTCCGATTCAGGGTGTCCCCTAGTGAAAAACTGTTTTTT. This translates into CASSFRFRVSPSEKLFF.

The chain recombines TRBV28 with TRBJ1-1, with D unclear. Deletions cut 3 bases from V and 2 bases from J, with 10 bases between. Germline CDR1 is MDHEN and CDR2 is SYDVKM. The CDR3 has 14 residues. The CDR3 loop reads CASSLELINTEAFF. DNA of the CDR3: TGTGCCAGCAGTTTGGAGCTTATAAACACTGAAGCTTTCTTT.

V usage is TRBV28 and J usage is TRBJ1-5; unclear D gene. Per the germline V gene, CDR1 is MDHEN and CDR2 is SYDVKM. Trimming took off 1 base at V and 6 bases at J, with 10 bases between the two ends. The CDR3 sequence is 14 residues long. The CDR3 DNA reads as TGTGCCAGCAGTTTATTCGGTTCCAGTCAGCCCCAGCATTTT. As protein: CASSLFGSSQPQHF. Looking up the rest from reference TRBV28 and TRBJ1-5 gives the full variable domain: DVKVTQSSRYLVKRTGEKVFLECVQDMDHENMFWYRQDPGLGLRLIYFSYDVKMKEKGDIPEGYSVSREKKERFSLILESASTNQTSMYLCASSLFGSSQPQHFGDGTRLSIL.

Regarding this clone: At one end, the junction sequence differs from germline, possibly due to a read error. This chain connects TRBV29-1 to TRBJ2-2, with D maybe TRBD2 (6 bases). Germline CDR1 is SQVTM and CDR2 is ANQGSEA. The length of the CDR3 is 14 residues. CDR3 residues: CSVEGGAGHRGAVF. For the CDR3, the DNA is TGCAGCGTTGAAGGCGGGGCGGGGCACCGGGGAGCTGTTTTT.

The V and J genes are TRBV7-2 and TRBJ2-1, with D uncertain. V gave up 1 base and J gave up 4 bases, with 8 bases separating them. Germline CDR1 and CDR2: SGHTA and FQGNSA. This CDR3 has 14 amino acids. The CDR3 loop is CASSLGIGYNEQFF. CDR3 coding DNA: TGTGCCAGCAGCTTAGGTATAGGATACAATGAGCAGTTCTTC. The full variable domain, rest sourced from reference TRBV7-2 and TRBJ2-1, is GAGVSQSPSNKVTEKGKDVELRCDPISGHTALYWYRQSLGQGLEFLIYFQGNSAPDKSGLPSDRFSAERTGGSVSTLTIQRTQQEDSAVYLCASSLGIGYNEQFFGPGTRLTVL.

This chain links TRBV7-2 with TRBJ1-1; unclear D gene. V lost 3 bases and J 1 base, leaving 6 bases between the germline ends. This CDR3 is built from 13 residues. Germline CDR1 and CDR2: SGHTA and FQGNSA. Here the CDR3 DNA reads TGTGCCAGCAGCTTTCAGTGGAACACTGAAGCTTTCTTT. Its translation is CASSFQWNTEAFF.

The V and J genes are TRBV30 and TRBJ1-1, with D perhaps matching TRBD1 (6 bases). The CDR3 contains 13 residues. Deletions cut 0 bases from V and 8 bases from J, with 13 bases between. Germline V gene sequence: CDR1 GTSNPN, CDR2 SVGIG (reference sequence). The DNA of the CDR3 is TGTGCCTGGAGTGTACTTAGGGGGACAGAAGCTTTCTTT. Protein: CAWSVLRGTEAFF.

The chain uses TRBV5-4 and TRBJ2-7; D might be TRBD2 (7 bases). The V gene's germline CDR1 is SGHNT and CDR2 YYREEE (reference sequence). The CDR3 spans 14 residues. With 0 bases removed from V and 6 bases from J, the gap between germline ends came to 13 bases. CDR3 loop: CASSLGQGRGEQYF. DNA for the CDR3: TGTGCCAGCAGCTTGGGGCAGGGGAGGGGCGAGCAGTACTTC. Filled out from reference TRBV5-4 and TRBJ2-7, the complete variable domain reads ETGVTQSPTHLIKTRGQQVTLRCSSQSGHNTVSWYQQALGQGPQFIFQYYREEENGRGNFPPRFSGLQFPNYSSELNVNALELDDSALYLCASSLGQGRGEQYFGPGTRLTVT.

The chain is built from TRBV20-1 and TRBJ2-5; D uncertain. Matching the DNA end better, TRBJ2-7 makes the J call doubtful. Germline CDR1 is DFQATT and CDR2 is SNEGSKA (reference sequence). The CDR3 is 11 residues long. The CDR3 nucleotides read TGCAGTGCTAGTCGGTCCTACGAGCAGTACTTC. Amino acids: CSASRSYEQYF.

V is TRBV25-1 and J is TRBJ1-6; maybe TRBD1 (6 bases). Trimming shortened V by 1 base and J by 13 bases, and 11 bases separated the two germline ends. The CDR3 spans 13 residues. The germline gives CDR1 MGHDK, CDR2 SYGVNS. As DNA, the CDR3 is TGTGCCAGCAGTGAATTCTGGGGGCAGCCCCTCCACTTT. It codes for CASSEFWGQPLHF.

The V call is TRBV29-1, the J call TRBJ2-3; the D is unclear. V lost 5 bases and J lost 0, with 9 bases in between. The CDR3 runs to 13 residues. The germline gives CDR1 SQVTM, CDR2 ANQGSEA. CDR3 sequence reads: CSVRVSSTDTQYF. In DNA form, the CDR3 reads TGCAGCGTTAGGGTGTCTAGCACAGATACGCAGTATTTT.

This chain connects TRBV19 to TRBJ1-1; D perhaps matches TRBD1 (5 bases). Trimming pared 5 bases from V and 1 base from J, leaving 11 bases between. The CDR3 contains 14 residues. Germline V gives CDR1 LNHDA, CDR2 SQIVND (reference sequence). The CDR3 here is CASSLGHTNTEAFF. In nucleotides, the CDR3 is TGTGCCAGTAGTCTAGGACATACGAACACTGAAGCTTTCTTT.

The V and J genes are TRBV27 and TRBJ2-7; TRBD1 is a possible D gene (7 bases). Trimming removed 6 bases at V and 2 bases at J, with 20 bases between. The CDR3 runs 16 residues. Germline V gene lookup returns CDR1 MNHEY and CDR2 SMNVEV (reference sequence). This CDR3 is CASRQGGTASPYEQYF. CDR3 bases: TGTGCCAGCAGACAAGGGGGGACAGCCTCCCCCTACGAGCAGTACTTC.

The gene calls are TRBV29-1 and TRBJ2-6; no definite D call. The CDR3 runs to 12 residues. Germline lookup yields CDR1 SQVTM and CDR2 ANQGSEA. Trimming left V 6 bases short and J 4 bases short, with 7 bases between. For the CDR3, the DNA is TGCAGCGTAAACATGGGGGCCAACGTCCTGACTTTC. It codes for CSVNMGANVLTF.

This chain links TRBV6-1 with TRBJ2-4; D gene unclear. The CDR3 is made up of 14 amino acids. Germline CDR1 is MNHNS and CDR2 is SASEGT. V was shortened by 8 bases and J by 0 bases, with 11 bases between the two germline ends. The DNA for the CDR3 is TGTGCCAGCTCCGATCAACTAGCCAAAAACATTCAGTACTTC. This codes for CASSDQLAKNIQYF.

The CDR3 is CASSLPGQGKTQYF. CDR3 nucleotide sequence: TGTGCCAGCAGTTTACCGGGACAGGGAAAGACCCAGTACTTC. V is TRBV28 and J is TRBJ2-5; 9 nucleotides line up with TRBD1. The CDR3 has 14 amino acids. The ends lost 2 bases at V and 6 bases at J; junction bases unmatched: 4. Germline-derived CDR1 and CDR2 are MDHEN and SYDVKM.

This chain uses TRBV7-8 with TRBJ2-5, with no clear D. The assigned J gene may be wrong: the sequence end matches TRBJ2-7 better. Germline lookup yields CDR1 SGHVS and CDR2 FQNEAQ. The CDR3 is made up of 13 amino acids. The CDR3 sequence is CASSSSPVYEQYF. The DNA for the CDR3 is TGTGCCAGCAGCTCCTCTCCGGTTTACGAGCAGTACTTC.

The table lists this clone with a count of one. The genes are TRBV5-1 and TRBJ2-5; the D is unclear. Trimming removed 0 bases at V and 2 bases at J, with 8 bases between. The V gene's germline CDR1 is SGHRS and CDR2 YFSETQ. This CDR3 is built from 14 residues. The CDR3 loop is CASSLGQPQETQYF. For the CDR3, the DNA is TGCGCCAGCAGCTTGGGGCAGCCACAAGAGACCCAGTACTTC.

A few counts support this clone. CDR3 residues: CASSGTSNNYGYTF. The CDR3 DNA follows: TGTGCCAGCAGCGGGACATCCAATAACTATGGCTACACCTTC. V usage is TRBV6-1 and J usage is TRBJ1-2, with D tentatively TRBD1 (6 bases). V was cut by 6 bases and J by 1 base, with 12 bases left in between. Germline V lookup: CDR1 MNHNS, CDR2 SASEGT. The CDR3 sequence is 14 residues long.

The chain couples TRBV18 to TRBJ1-4; no clear D gene. The CDR3 runs 12 residues. Germline CDR1 KGHSH, CDR2 LQKENI. Trimming shortened V by 3 bases and J by 5 bases, and 4 bases separated the two germline ends. CDR3 bases: TGTGCCAGCTCACCGGGCAATGAAAAACTGTTTTTT. Protein product: CASSPGNEKLFF.

V and J are TRBV6-1 and TRBJ2-5, with D possibly being TRBD1 or TRBD2 (5 bases each). Germline V gives CDR1 MNHNS, CDR2 SASEGT. The length of the CDR3 is 14 residues. V lost 4 bases to trimming and J lost 9 bases, with 18 bases between them. This CDR3 is CASSGGRATEAQYF. CDR3 bases: TGTGCCAGCAGTGGGGGCAGGGCTACGGAGGCCCAGTACTTC.

The V gene is TRBV28, the J gene TRBJ1-1, with 9 nucleotides matching TRBD1. CDR3 size: 13 residues. V gave up 6 bases and J gave up 4 bases; unmatched junction bases: 3. Germline CDR1 and CDR2: MDHEN and SYDVKM. The CDR3 DNA reads TGTGCCAGCAGGACAGGGGGAGGCACTGAAGCTTTCTTT. This translates into CASRTGGGTEAFF.

CDR3 sequence reads: CASSQELAVSETQYF. In DNA form, the CDR3 reads TGCGCCAGCAGCCAAGAACTAGCGGTCTCAGAGACCCAGTACTTC. The gene calls are TRBV4-3 and TRBJ2-5, with 8 bases matching TRBD2. This CDR3 spans 15 amino acids. V lost 0 bases and J lost 4; bases outside the gene matches: 4. Germline V gives CDR1 LGHNA, CDR2 YSLEER.

The V gene is TRBV6-4, the J gene TRBJ2-7; D may correspond to TRBD1 or TRBD2 (7 bases each). Germline values: CDR1 MRHNA, CDR2 SNTAGT. This CDR3 spans 17 amino acids. V lost 3 bases, J lost 3 bases, and 21 bases lay in between. CDR3 sequence (DNA): TGTGCCAGCAGTGAGGTCAGGGGGGGCGGCCTCGGCTACGAGCAGTACTTC. The encoded protein is CASSEVRGGGLGYEQYF.

This chain joins TRBV19 and TRBJ2-2, with 7 bases matching TRBD2. The CDR3 runs to 16 residues. V shed 3 bases, J shed 4 bases, and the junction held 8 bases outside the gene matches. In germline, CDR1 is LNHDA, CDR2 SQIVND (reference sequence). CDR3 bases: TGTGCCAGTAGTATTTCTCTAGCGGCCTCCACCGGGGAGCTGTTTTTT. Protein sequence: CASSISLAASTGELFF.

This chain connects TRBV28 to TRBJ2-5; D might be TRBD1 or TRBD2, each matching 5 bases. V lost 0 bases to trimming and J lost 2 bases, with 16 bases between them. The CDR3 has 17 amino acids. Germline CDR1 and CDR2: MDHEN and SYDVKM. The DNA for the CDR3 is TGTGCCAGCAGTTTATGGGGGGATGGGGGAAGGCAAGAGACCCAGTACTTC. Its translation is CASSLWGDGGRQETQYF.

This sequence joins TRBV28 and TRBJ2-7; D uncertain. The CDR3 runs 13 residues. Trimming took 6 bases from V and 4 from J, leaving 13 bases between them. Per the germline V gene, CDR1 is MDHEN and CDR2 is SYDVKM. The CDR3 DNA reads as TGTGCCAGCAGGTCCCCAGGAGTGTACGAGCAGTACTTC. Translated, it gives CASRSPGVYEQYF.

This clone occurred a few times. The CDR3 loop reads CASSFNNEQFF. The CDR3 DNA follows: TGTGCCAGCAGCTTCAACAATGAGCAGTTCTTC. The genes are TRBV7-3 and TRBJ2-1, with D unresolved. The CDR3 length is 11 residues. In germline, CDR1 is SGHTA, CDR2 FQGTGA. V lost 3 bases to trimming and J lost 5 bases, with 2 bases between them.